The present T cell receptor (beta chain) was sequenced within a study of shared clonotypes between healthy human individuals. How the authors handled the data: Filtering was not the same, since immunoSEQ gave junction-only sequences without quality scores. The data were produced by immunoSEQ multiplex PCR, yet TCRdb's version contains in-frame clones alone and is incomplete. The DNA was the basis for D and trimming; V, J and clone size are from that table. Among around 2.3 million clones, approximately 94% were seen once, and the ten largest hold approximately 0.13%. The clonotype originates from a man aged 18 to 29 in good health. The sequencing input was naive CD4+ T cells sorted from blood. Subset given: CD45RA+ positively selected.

CDR3 DNA sequence: TGCGCCAGCAGTGAGATAGCGGGGGGGCTTTATGAGCAGTTCTTC. Amino acid sequence: CASSEIAGGLYEQFF. The chain is built from TRBV10-2 and TRBJ2-1; 11 bases fit TRBD2. J was trimmed by 8 bases and V by 2 bases; bases with no gene match: 5. CDR1 and CDR2 (germline): WSHSY, SAAADI. The CDR3 is made up of 15 amino acids.